This paragraph covers one T cell receptor (beta chain) sequence. Germline V gives CDR1 SGHAT, CDR2 FQNNGV. Trimming pared 2 bases from V and 2 bases from J, leaving 10 bases between. There are 14 residues in the CDR3. Amplification of TCR beta CDR3 regions used RNA as the template. RT-PCR in the first round (using the HTBI primer set) targeted the TCR CDR3. TCRdb passed the multiplex PCR reads through MiXCR, listing each CDR3 protein once. The sample shows 370,000 or so distinct CDR3 sequences, 20% to 30% of them seen only once. This sample stems from a study of T cells in Graves' hyperthyroidism and ophthalmopathy. Diagnosis of hyperthyroidism was new in patients aged 18 to 65, and its duration was under 2 months.

What was sequenced was blood. The TCR sequence derives from a man in his fifties with Graves' hyperthyroidism. The chain carries TRBV11-2 and TRBJ2-7; D may be TRBD2 (6 bases). CDR3: CASSLWGDTYEQYF. The DNA for the CDR3 is TGTGCCAGCAGCTTATGGGGGGATACCTACGAGCAGTACTTC.